The 16 T cell receptor beta chains below all came from one sample that was sequenced in a study of T-cell reconstitution after alpha-beta-depleted transplantation in children. Preparation of the TCRbeta library used unique molecular identifiers. A single record per CDR3 protein comes from TCRdb applying MiXCR to the PCR reads. The sample records hundreds of thousands of distinct CDR3 sequences, roughly 16% being singletons. Material: PBMCs, mostly from graft donor cells, obtained 360 days after TCRalphabeta/CD19-depleted stem cell transplant. The source is a male patient aged 2-10 years who had a stem cell transplant for acute lymphoblastic leukemia, so the T cells may come from the graft donor.

This clonotype was found a few times. The chain carries TRBV10-3 and TRBJ2-5; a possible D gene is TRBD1 (6 bases). The V gene lost 6 bases and the J gene lost 5 bases, with 16 bases spanning the gap. This CDR3 spans 14 amino acids. CDR1 is ENHRY, CDR2 SYGVKD, per germline. CDR3 nucleotide sequence: TGTGCCATCAGGAGACAGGCGGTTGAGGAGACCCAGTACTTC. Protein sequence: CAIRRQAVEETQYF.

Here the CDR3 reads CASSPYYNSETKETQYF. CDR3 coding DNA: TGCGCCAGCAGCCCCTATTACAACAGCGAGACAAAAGAGACCCAGTACTTC. The V gene is TRBV4-3, the J gene TRBJ2-5; D is ambiguous. Germline V gives CDR1 LGHNA, CDR2 YSLEER. V lost 4 bases and J 3 bases, leaving 21 bases between the germline ends. The CDR3 contains 17 residues.

This clonotype was seen only a few times. The CDR3 DNA reads as TGTGCCAGCAGCTTGGGACTAGCGGGAGTGCAGTTCTTC. As protein: CASSLGLAGVQFF. This chain uses TRBV11-1 with TRBJ2-1, with 14 bases fitting TRBD2. The germline V gene has CDR1 SGHAT and CDR2 FQDESV (reference sequence). The ends lost 3 bases at V and 12 bases at J; junction bases unmatched: 1. The CDR3 is 13 residues long.

This chain connects TRBV28 to TRBJ2-5; TRBD1 might be the D (8 bases). The CDR3 totals 13 residues. Germline CDR1 is MDHEN and CDR2 is SYDVKM. V lost 6 bases and J 5 bases, leaving 13 bases between the germline ends. As DNA, the CDR3 is TGTGCCAGCAGGGAACAGGGGGGGGAGACCCAGTACTTC. Translation: CASREQGGETQYF.

This clonotype was picked up a small number of times. This rearrangement joins TRBV12-3 or TRBV12-4 to TRBJ2-5, with D possibly matching TRBD1 (6 bases). V shed 5 bases and J shed 3 bases, with 19 bases lying between them. The CDR3 runs 16 residues. CDR3 sequence: CASSPGPGGSKETQYF. The DNA for the CDR3 is TGTGCCAGCAGTCCCGGGCCTGGGGGCAGTAAAGAGACCCAGTACTTC.

The chain employs TRBV28 and TRBJ2-3, with 7 bases that match TRBD1. This CDR3 is built from 14 residues. Germline V CDR1 and CDR2: MDHEN, SYDVKM. The ends lost 5 bases at V and 1 base at J; junction bases unmatched: 3. CDR3 coding DNA: TGTGCCAGCAGTAGGACAGGCGGCACAGATACGCAGTATTTT. This codes for CASSRTGGTDTQYF.

This clonotype turned up a few times. The chain uses TRBV6-5 and TRBJ2-1; no reliable D call. The germline V gene encodes CDR1 MNHEY and CDR2 SVGAGI. V was cut by 2 bases and J by 2 bases, with 10 bases left in between. The CDR3 is 15 amino acids. The CDR3, as DNA: TGTGCCAGCAGTTACCGACGAAGACCCTACAATGAGCAGTTCTTC. Translation gives CASSYRRRPYNEQFF.

This clonotype was recorded many times. The gene calls are TRBV12-3 or TRBV12-4 and TRBJ2-5; D is perhaps TRBD2 (5 bases). This CDR3 contains 15 residues. Trimming removed 3 bases from V and 5 bases from J, with 16 bases in between. The CDR3 is CASSFGEGLAETQYF. The CDR3 DNA follows: TGTGCCAGCAGTTTTGGTGAGGGTTTGGCCGAGACCCAGTACTTC.

The V call is TRBV6-2 or TRBV6-3, the J call TRBJ1-5; TRBD1 agrees at 8 bases. V dropped 2 bases and J dropped 4; count of bases not matched to a gene: 7. This CDR3 spans 16 amino acids. Germline lookup yields CDR1 MNHEY and CDR2 SVGEGT. The CDR3 DNA reads as TGTGCCAGCAGTTACCGCCGACAGGGGCTGAATCAGCCCCAGCATTTT. It yields the protein CASSYRRQGLNQPQHF.

CDR3 residues: CSARGYNSYEQYF. CDR3 nucleotide sequence: TGCAGTGCTAGAGGGTACAACTCCTACGAGCAGTACTTC. This sequence joins TRBV20-1 and TRBJ2-7; no clear D gene. Germline assignment: CDR1 DFQATT and CDR2 SNEGSKA (reference sequence). This CDR3 contains 13 residues. V lost 1 base, J lost 0 bases, and 7 bases lay in between.

This clonotype was picked up a small number of times. The chain is built from TRBV4-1 and TRBJ2-7; either TRBD1 or TRBD2 may fit D (5 bases each). CDR3 length: 14 residues. Germline V lookup: CDR1 MGHRA, CDR2 YSYEKL. V lost 1 base to trimming and J lost 2 bases, with 9 bases between them. CDR3 protein: CASSQAGPAYEQYF. CDR3 nucleotide sequence: TGCGCCAGCAGCCAAGCGGGACCCGCCTACGAGCAGTACTTC.

The chain recombines TRBV30 with TRBJ2-1; the match to TRBD1 covers 8 bases. The CDR3 has 13 amino acids. Trimming took 2 bases from V and 5 from J; bases not matched to a gene: 2. Germline CDR1 is GTSNPN and CDR2 is SVGIG (reference sequence). The CDR3, as DNA: TGTGCCTGGAGTCCGGACAGGGACAATGAGCAGTTCTTC. Translated: CAWSPDRDNEQFF.

There are many counts of this clonotype. The chain recombines TRBV20-1 with TRBJ1-5; D gene ambiguous. Looked up from germline, CDR1 is DFQATT and CDR2 is SNEGSKA (reference sequence). The V and J ends lost 3 bases and 0 bases respectively, with 9 bases between them. This CDR3 is built from 14 residues. The CDR3 protein is CSARTLNSNQPQHF. The DNA of the CDR3 is TGCAGTGCTAGGACACTGAATAGCAATCAGCCCCAGCATTTT.

This clonotype was counted between two and nine times. V is TRBV10-3 and J is TRBJ2-7; a weak D match, TRBD2 (6 bases). CDR3 length: 12 amino acids. Trimming cost V 6 bases and J 7 bases, with 13 bases left between them. Germline V lookup: CDR1 ENHRY, CDR2 SYGVKD. The CDR3: CAISLDRGEQYF. The CDR3 bases are TGTGCCATCAGCCTCGATCGGGGGGAGCAGTACTTC.

This clonotype was detected ten times or more. The chain carries TRBV20-1 and TRBJ2-2; D unresolved. The V end lost 3 bases, the J end lost 0 bases, and 11 bases lay between the germline ends. The germline gives CDR1 DFQATT, CDR2 SNEGSKA (reference sequence). The CDR3 contains 15 residues. The CDR3 DNA reads TGCAGTGCTAGTTTGCCTTTTGCGAACACCGGGGAGCTGTTTTTT. The encoded protein is CSASLPFANTGELFF.

This clonotype was found a few times. The chain recombines TRBV29-1 with TRBJ1-2, with 8 bases fitting TRBD1. V gave up 5 bases and J gave up 1 base; unmatched junction bases: 3. The CDR3 is made up of 13 amino acids. Germline CDR1 SQVTM, CDR2 ANQGSEA. CDR3 sequence (DNA): TGCAGCGTTCCCGGACAGGGTAACTATGGCTACACCTTC. Protein: CSVPGQGNYGYTF.